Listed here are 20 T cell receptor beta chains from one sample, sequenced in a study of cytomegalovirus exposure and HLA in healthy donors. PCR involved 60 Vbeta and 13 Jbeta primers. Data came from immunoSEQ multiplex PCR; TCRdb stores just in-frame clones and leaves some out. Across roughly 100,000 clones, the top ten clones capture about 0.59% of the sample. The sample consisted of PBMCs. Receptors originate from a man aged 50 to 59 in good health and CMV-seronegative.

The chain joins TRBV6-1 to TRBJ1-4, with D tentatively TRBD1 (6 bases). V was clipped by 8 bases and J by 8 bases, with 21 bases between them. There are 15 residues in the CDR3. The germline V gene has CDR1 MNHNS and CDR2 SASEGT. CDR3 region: CASSLTGTRDEKLFF. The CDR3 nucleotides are TGTGCCAGCTCGTTAACCGGGACAAGGGACGAAAAACTGTTTTTT.

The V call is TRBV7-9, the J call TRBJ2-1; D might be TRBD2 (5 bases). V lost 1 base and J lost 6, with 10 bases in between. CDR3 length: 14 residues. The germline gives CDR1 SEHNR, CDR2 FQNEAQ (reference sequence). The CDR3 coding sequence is TGTGCCAGCAGCTTAGGACTAACACCCAATGAGCAGTTCTTC. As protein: CASSLGLTPNEQFF. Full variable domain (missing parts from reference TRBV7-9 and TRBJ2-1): DTGVSQNPRHKITKRGQNVTFRCDPISEHNRLYWYRQTLGQGPEFLTYFQNEAQLEKSRLLSDRFSAERPKGSFSTLEIQRTEQGDSAMYLCASSLGLTPNEQFFGPGTRLTVL.

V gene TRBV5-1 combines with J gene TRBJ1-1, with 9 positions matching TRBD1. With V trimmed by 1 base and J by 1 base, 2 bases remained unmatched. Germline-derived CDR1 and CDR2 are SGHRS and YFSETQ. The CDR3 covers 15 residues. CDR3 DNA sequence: TGCGCCAGCAGCTTGCAGACAGGGGGGAACACTGAAGCTTTCTTT. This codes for CASSLQTGGNTEAFF. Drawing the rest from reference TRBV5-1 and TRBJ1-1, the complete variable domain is KAGVTQTPRYLIKTRGQQVTLSCSPISGHRSVSWYQQTPGQGLQFLFEYFSETQRNKGNFPGRFSGRQFSNSRSEMNVSTLELGDSALYLCASSLQTGGNTEAFFGQGTRLTVV.

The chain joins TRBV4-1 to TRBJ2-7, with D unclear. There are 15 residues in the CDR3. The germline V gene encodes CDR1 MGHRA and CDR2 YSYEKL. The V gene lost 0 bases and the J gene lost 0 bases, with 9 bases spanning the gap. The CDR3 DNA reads TGCGCCAGCAGCCAAGACAGGCAGCTCTCCTACGAGCAGTACTTC. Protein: CASSQDRQLSYEQYF.

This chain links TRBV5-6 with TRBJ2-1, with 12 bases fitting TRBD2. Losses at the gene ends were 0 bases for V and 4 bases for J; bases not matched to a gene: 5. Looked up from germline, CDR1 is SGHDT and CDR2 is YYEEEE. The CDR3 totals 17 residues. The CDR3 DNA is TGTGCCAGCAGCTTGGGACTAGCGGGAGTGTGGTACAATGAGCAGTTCTTC. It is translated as CASSLGLAGVWYNEQFF.

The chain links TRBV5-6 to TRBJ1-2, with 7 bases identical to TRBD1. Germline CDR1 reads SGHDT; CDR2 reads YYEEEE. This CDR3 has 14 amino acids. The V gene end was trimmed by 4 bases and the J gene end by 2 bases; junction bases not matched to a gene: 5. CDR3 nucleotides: TGTGCCAGCAGCCTTAGGACAGGAAACTATGGCTACACCTTC. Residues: CASSLRTGNYGYTF.

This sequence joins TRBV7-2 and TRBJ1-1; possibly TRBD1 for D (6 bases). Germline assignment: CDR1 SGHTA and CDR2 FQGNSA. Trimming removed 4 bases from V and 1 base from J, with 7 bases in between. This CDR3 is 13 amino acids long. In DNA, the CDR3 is TGTGCCAGCAGCTGGGGACAGAACACTGAAGCTTTCTTT. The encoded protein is CASSWGQNTEAFF. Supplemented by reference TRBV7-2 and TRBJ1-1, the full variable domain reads GAGVSQSPSNKVTEKGKDVELRCDPISGHTALYWYRQSLGQGLEFLIYFQGNSAPDKSGLPSDRFSAERTGGSVSTLTIQRTQQEDSAVYLCASSWGQNTEAFFGQGTRLTVV.

The CDR3 DNA sequence: TGTGCCAGCAGCTTGAAACAGTATAGAAACACTGAAGCTTTCTTT. Translating it yields CASSLKQYRNTEAFF. The genes are TRBV5-4 and TRBJ1-1; D unclear. Germline-derived CDR1 and CDR2 are SGHNT and YYREEE (reference sequence). The CDR3 is 15 residues long. V was pared by 1 base and J by 2 bases, with 12 bases between.

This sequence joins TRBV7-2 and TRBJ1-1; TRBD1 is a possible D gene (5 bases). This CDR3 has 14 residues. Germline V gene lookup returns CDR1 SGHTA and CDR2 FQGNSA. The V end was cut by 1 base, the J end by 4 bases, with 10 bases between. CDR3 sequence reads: CASSLVFGGTEAFF. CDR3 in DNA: TGTGCCAGCAGCTTAGTATTCGGGGGCACTGAAGCTTTCTTT.

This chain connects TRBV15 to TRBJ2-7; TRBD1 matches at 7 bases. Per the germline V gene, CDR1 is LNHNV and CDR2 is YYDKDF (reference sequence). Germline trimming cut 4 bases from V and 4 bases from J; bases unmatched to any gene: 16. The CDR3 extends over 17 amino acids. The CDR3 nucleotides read TGTGCCACCAGCAAACCGAGACAGGGCACGGCCTCGTACGAGCAGTACTTC. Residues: CATSKPRQGTASYEQYF.

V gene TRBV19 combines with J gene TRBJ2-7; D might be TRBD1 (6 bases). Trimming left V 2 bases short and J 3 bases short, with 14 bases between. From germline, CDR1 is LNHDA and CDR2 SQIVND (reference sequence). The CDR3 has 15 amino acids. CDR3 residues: CASSITTGWNYEQYF. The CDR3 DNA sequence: TGTGCCAGTAGTATAACGACAGGTTGGAACTACGAGCAGTACTTC.

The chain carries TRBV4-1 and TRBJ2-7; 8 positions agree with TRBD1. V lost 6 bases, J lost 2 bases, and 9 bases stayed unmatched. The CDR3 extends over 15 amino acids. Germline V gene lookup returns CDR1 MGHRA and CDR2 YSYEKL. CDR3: CASSGRTGYAYEQYF. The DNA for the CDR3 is TGCGCCAGCAGTGGTAGGACAGGGTACGCCTACGAGCAGTACTTC.

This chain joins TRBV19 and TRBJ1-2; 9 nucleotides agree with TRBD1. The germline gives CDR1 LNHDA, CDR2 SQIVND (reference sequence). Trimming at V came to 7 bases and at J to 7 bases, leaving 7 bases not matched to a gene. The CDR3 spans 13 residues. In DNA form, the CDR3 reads TGTGCCAGTAAATGGGGACAGGGAGGTGGCTACACCTTC. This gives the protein CASKWGQGGGYTF. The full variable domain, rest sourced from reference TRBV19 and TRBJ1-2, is DGGITQSPKYLFRKEGQNVTLSCEQNLNHDAMYWYRQDPGQGLRLIYYSQIVNDFQKGDIAEGYSVSREKKESFPLTVTSAQKNPTAFYLCASKWGQGGGYTFGSGTRLTVV.

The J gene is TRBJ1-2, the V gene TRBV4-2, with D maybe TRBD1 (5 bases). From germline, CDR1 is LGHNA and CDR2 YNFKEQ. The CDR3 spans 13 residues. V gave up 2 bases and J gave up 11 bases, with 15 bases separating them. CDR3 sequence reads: CASSQRGLLEYTF. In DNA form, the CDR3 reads TGTGCCAGCAGCCAAAGGGGCCTCTTAGAGTACACCTTC.

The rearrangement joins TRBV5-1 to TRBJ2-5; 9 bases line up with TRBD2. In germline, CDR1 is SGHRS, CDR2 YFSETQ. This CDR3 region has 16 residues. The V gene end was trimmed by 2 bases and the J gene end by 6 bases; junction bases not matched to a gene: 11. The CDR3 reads CASSLVSAGGRQTQYF. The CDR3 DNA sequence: TGCGCCAGCAGCTTAGTTTCTGCGGGAGGGCGGCAGACCCAGTACTTC.

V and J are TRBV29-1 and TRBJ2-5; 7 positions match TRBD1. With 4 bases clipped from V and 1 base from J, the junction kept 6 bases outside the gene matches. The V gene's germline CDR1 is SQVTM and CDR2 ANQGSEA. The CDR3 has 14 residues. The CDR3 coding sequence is TGCAGCGTTGTTCGGGACAGAGCCCAAGAGACCCAGTACTTC. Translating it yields CSVVRDRAQETQYF.

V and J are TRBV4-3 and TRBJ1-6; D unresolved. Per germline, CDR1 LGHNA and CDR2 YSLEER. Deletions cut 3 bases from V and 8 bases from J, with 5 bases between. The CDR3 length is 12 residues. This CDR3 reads CASSQADSPLHF. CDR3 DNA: TGCGCCAGCAGCCAGGCCGATTCACCCCTCCACTTT.

The chain's CDR3 is CASRRLAVADNEQFF. The CDR3 DNA is TGCGCCAGCAGGAGACTAGCGGTGGCCGACAATGAGCAGTTCTTC. The chain is built from TRBV10-2 and TRBJ2-1; 9 bases are a match to TRBD2. Germline CDR1 reads WSHSY; CDR2 reads SAAADI. The CDR3 length is 15 residues. J was trimmed by 5 bases and V by 6 bases; bases with no gene match: 8.

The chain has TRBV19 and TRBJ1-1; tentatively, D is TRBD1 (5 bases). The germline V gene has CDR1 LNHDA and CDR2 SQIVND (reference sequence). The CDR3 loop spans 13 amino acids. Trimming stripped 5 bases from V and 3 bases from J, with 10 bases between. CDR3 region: CASSFRVDTEAFF. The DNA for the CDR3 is TGTGCCAGTAGTTTCAGGGTTGACACTGAAGCTTTCTTT.

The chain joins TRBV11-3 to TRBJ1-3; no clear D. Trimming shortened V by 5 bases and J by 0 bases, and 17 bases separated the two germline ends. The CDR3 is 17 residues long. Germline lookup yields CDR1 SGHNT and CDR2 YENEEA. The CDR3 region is CASSAPLSTYSGNTIYF. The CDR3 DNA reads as TGTGCCAGCAGCGCCCCTCTTTCGACATACTCTGGAAACACCATATATTTT.